This T cell receptor (beta chain) stems from a study of cytomegalovirus exposure and HLA in healthy donors. This clone was seen once. Primers for the PCR totalled 60 Vbeta and 13 Jbeta. The data were produced by immunoSEQ multiplex PCR, yet TCRdb's version contains in-frame clones alone and is incomplete. The top ten clones hold almost 4% of a sample with 250,000 to 350,000 clones, around 86% of them seen once. The V and J ends lost 3 bases and 3 bases respectively, with 16 bases between them. The CDR3 runs to 16 residues. Per the germline V gene, CDR1 is SGHTA and CDR2 is FQGTGA. Sequencing input: PBMCs. The sequence was collected from a man between 40 and 49 years old in good health and CMV-seropositive. J is TRBJ2-3 and V is TRBV7-3; D is unresolved. The CDR3 sequence is CASSFNAPGATDTQYF. As DNA, the CDR3 is TGTGCCAGCAGCTTCAACGCACCCGGAGCGACAGATACGCAGTATTTT.